Included here is one T cell receptor (beta chain) sequence, with context. The data were produced by immunoSEQ multiplex PCR, yet TCRdb's version contains in-frame clones alone and is incomplete. The sample lists 2 million to 2.5 million clones, more than 80% seen once, with about 0.37% in the top ten. This sample was included in a study of shared clonotypes between healthy human individuals. What was sequenced was naive CD4+ T cells from PBMCs. The subset here: CD45RA+ positively selected. The receptor was isolated from a man aged 18-30 years in good health. Some clones in this sample may be carry-over from other donors' samples.

CDR3: CASSDVLDYGYTF. In DNA form, the CDR3 reads TGTGCCAGCAGTGATGTTTTGGACTATGGCTACACCTTC. The chain combines TRBV2 with TRBJ1-2; D is unresolved. V was pared by 3 bases and J by 3 bases, with 8 bases between. Looked up from germline, CDR1 is SNHLY and CDR2 is FYNNEI. The CDR3 spans 13 residues. Variable domain in full (rest from reference TRBV2 and TRBJ1-2): EPEVTQTPSHQVTQMGQEVILRCVPISNHLYFYWYRQILGQKVEFLVSFYNNEISEKSEIFDDQFSVERPDGSNFTLKIRSTKLEDSAMYFCASSDVLDYGYTFGSGTRLTVV.